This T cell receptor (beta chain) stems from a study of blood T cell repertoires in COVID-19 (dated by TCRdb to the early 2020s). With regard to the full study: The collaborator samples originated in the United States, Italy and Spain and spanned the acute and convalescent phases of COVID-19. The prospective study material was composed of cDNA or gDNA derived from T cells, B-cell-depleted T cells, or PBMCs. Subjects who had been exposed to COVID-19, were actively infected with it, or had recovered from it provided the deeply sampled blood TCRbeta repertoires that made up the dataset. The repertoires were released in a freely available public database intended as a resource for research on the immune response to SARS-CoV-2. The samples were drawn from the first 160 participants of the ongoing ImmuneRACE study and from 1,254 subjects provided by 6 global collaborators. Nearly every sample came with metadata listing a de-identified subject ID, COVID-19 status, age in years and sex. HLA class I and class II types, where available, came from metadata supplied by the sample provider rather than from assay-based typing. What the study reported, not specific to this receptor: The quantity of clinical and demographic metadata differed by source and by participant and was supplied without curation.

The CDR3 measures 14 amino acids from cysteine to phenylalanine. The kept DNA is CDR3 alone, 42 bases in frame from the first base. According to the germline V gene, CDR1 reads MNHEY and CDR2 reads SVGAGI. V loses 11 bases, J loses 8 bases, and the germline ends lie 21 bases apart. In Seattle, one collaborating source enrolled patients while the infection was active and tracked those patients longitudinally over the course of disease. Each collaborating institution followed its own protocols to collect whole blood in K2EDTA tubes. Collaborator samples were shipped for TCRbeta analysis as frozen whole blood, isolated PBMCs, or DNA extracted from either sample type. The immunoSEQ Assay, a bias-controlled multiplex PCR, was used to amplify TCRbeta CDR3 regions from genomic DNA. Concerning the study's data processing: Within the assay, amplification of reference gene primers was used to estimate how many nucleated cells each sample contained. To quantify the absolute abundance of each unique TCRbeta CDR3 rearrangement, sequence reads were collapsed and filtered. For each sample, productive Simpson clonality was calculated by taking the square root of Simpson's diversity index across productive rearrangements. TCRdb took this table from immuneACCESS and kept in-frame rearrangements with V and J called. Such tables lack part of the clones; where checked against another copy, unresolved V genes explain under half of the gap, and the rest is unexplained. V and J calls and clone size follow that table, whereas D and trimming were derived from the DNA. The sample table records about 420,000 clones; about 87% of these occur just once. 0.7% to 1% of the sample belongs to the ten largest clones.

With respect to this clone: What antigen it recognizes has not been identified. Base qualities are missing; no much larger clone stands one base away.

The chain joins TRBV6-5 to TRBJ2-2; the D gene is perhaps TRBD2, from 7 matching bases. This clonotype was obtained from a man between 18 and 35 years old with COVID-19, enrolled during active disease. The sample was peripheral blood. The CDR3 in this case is CASRRGAWKGELFF. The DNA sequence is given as TGTGCCTCGAGACGGGGGGCCTGGAAAGGGGAGCTGTTTTTT.